These 11 T cell receptor beta chains share one sample of origin, sequenced in a study of T cells in Graves' hyperthyroidism and ophthalmopathy (dated by TCRdb to 2018 to 2020). The library was produced with multiplex PCR. Sequencer: Illumina HiSeq 2000. Amplification of TCR beta CDR3 regions was carried out from RNA transcripts. The first round of RT-PCR for the TCR CDR3 was performed with the HTBI primer set and the Qiagen OneStep RT-PCR kit. TCRdb's own reprocessing of the public reads used fastp at Q25 and MiXCR and kept productive beta chains. A single entry per CDR3 protein holds the most common genes and DNA from its merged rows. This sample lists about 560,000 distinct CDR3 sequences; approximately 15% were detected once. The top ten clonotypes cover around a sixth of the sample. Sequencing input: blood. The receptors derive from a woman under 30 with Graves' hyperthyroidism.

This clonotype was observed a handful of times. V gene TRBV19 combines with J gene TRBJ1-1; D might be TRBD1 (6 bases). The CDR3 has 14 residues. V gave up 2 bases and J gave up 5 bases, with 12 bases separating them. Germline V lookup: CDR1 LNHDA, CDR2 SQIVND (reference sequence). CDR3 residues: CASSIYLGGTEAFF. The CDR3 DNA follows: TGTGCCAGTAGTATATACCTAGGGGGAACTGAAGCTTTCTTT.

This clonotype was seen many times. The chain is built from TRBV24-1 and TRBJ1-1; no clear D gene. The CDR3 consists of 20 residues. V shed 1 base and J shed 0 bases, with 23 bases lying between them. Germline lookup yields CDR1 KGHDR and CDR2 SFDVKD. CDR3 sequence reads: CATSDFIVCGLVYMNTEAFF. CDR3 sequence (DNA): TGTGCCACCAGTGATTTCATCGTTTGTGGGCTCGTTTATATGAACACTGAAGCTTTCTTT.

Only a few counts were recorded for this clonotype. This chain's CDR3 is CAITRTDAAYNEQFF. As DNA, the CDR3 is TGTGCCATCACCAGGACGGACGCCGCCTACAATGAGCAGTTCTTC. This rearrangement joins TRBV10-3 to TRBJ2-1, with unresolved D. The CDR3 loop spans 15 amino acids. Trimming pared 7 bases from V and 2 bases from J, leaving 15 bases between. Germline V gene lookup returns CDR1 ENHRY and CDR2 SYGVKD.

This clonotype was seen ten or more times. V is TRBV11-3 and J is TRBJ2-5, with D tentatively TRBD1 (6 bases). V shed 4 bases and J shed 4 bases, with 19 bases lying between them. This CDR3 has 16 amino acids. CDR1 is SGHNT and CDR2 is YENEEA in the germline V gene. CDR3 in DNA: TGTGCCAGCAGCTCGCGGGCTACCTGGGGGCGAGAGACCCAGTACTTC. Protein sequence: CASSSRATWGRETQYF.

This clonotype was observed many times. The chain recombines TRBV30 with TRBJ1-5; D not certain. Germline-derived CDR1 and CDR2 are GTSNPN and SVGIG (reference sequence). The CDR3 has 13 residues. Between the trimmed V and J ends, which lost 1 base and 4 bases, there was a span of 8 bases. CDR3 loop: CAWSAPGNQPQHF. The DNA of the CDR3 is TGTGCCTGGAGTGCGCCGGGGAATCAGCCCCAGCATTTT.

The chain uses TRBV10-3 and TRBJ2-3; the match to TRBD1 covers 11 bases. Germline values: CDR1 ENHRY, CDR2 SYGVKD. Unmatched junction bases numbered 7, after V lost 3 bases and J lost 5 bases. The CDR3 contains 16 residues. The CDR3 region has the DNA TGTGCCATCAGTGACCCCCGGACAGGGGGCAGAGATACGCAGTATTTT. It encodes CAISDPRTGGRDTQYF.

Points on this clonotype: A much more abundant neighbour one base away suggests this may be a read error. The gene calls are TRBV28 and TRBJ1-5, with 11 bases lining up with TRBD1. Germline V gene lookup returns CDR1 MDHEN and CDR2 SYDVKM. The CDR3 spans 15 residues. The DNA for the CDR3 is TGTGCCGGCAGTTGGGGACAGGGGGGGAATCAGCCCCAGCATTTT. Protein sequence: CAGSWGQGGNQPQHF.

This rearrangement joins TRBV28 to TRBJ1-1; tentatively, D is TRBD1 (6 bases). Trimming removed 3 bases at V and 9 bases at J, with 17 bases between. The CDR3 contains 14 residues. CDR1 and CDR2 from the germline V gene are MDHEN and SYDVKM. The CDR3 DNA is TGTGCCAGCAGTTTGGGCGGGGGGCCGCCTAAAGCTTTCTTT. It yields the protein CASSLGGGPPKAFF. The full variable domain, in which reference TRBV28 and TRBJ1-1 provide the parts outside the CDR3, is DVKVTQSSRYLVKRTGEKVFLECVQDMDHENMFWYRQDPGLGLRLIYFSYDVKMKEKGDIPEGYSVSREKKERFSLILESASTNQTSMYLCASSLGGGPPKAFFGQGTRLTVV.

Details on this clonotype: A clone one base away is much larger, so this may be a read error. This sequence joins TRBV6-1 and TRBJ2-7; TRBD2 aligns across 7 bases. This CDR3 region has 13 residues. V gave up 11 bases and J gave up 0 bases; unmatched junction bases: 7. From germline, CDR1 is MNHNS and CDR2 SASEGT. CDR3 sequence reads: CAGGGLISYEQYF. The CDR3 nucleotides read TGTGCCGGCGGGGGACTTATCTCCTACGAGCAGTACTTC.

This clonotype was found many times. The V and J genes are TRBV6-6 and TRBJ2-1, with 8 positions matching TRBD2. V was clipped by 0 bases and J by 10 bases; unmatched bases: 8. Germline V gives CDR1 MNHNY, CDR2 SVGAGI (reference sequence). The CDR3 length is 15 residues. This CDR3 reads CASSYSLLVAGEQFF. In DNA form, the CDR3 reads TGTGCCAGCAGTTACTCCCTCTTGGTAGCGGGGGAGCAGTTCTTC.

With regard to this clonotype: A much larger clone differs by one base, so this may be a read error. The chain links TRBV13 to TRBJ2-1; the D is unclear. The CDR3 loop spans 15 amino acids. V was trimmed by 1 base and J by 10 bases, leaving 17 bases between them. The V gene's germline CDR1 is PRHDT and CDR2 FYEKMQ (reference sequence). The CDR3 nucleotides are TGTGCCAGCAGCTTAGAAGAGAGCTCCTACAGCGAGCAGTTCTTC. Amino acid sequence: CASSLEESSYSEQFF. The full variable domain, in which reference TRBV13 and TRBJ2-1 provide the parts outside the CDR3, is AAGVIQSPRHLIKEKRETATLKCYPIPRHDTVYWYQQGPGQDPQFLISFYEKMQSDKGSIPDRFSAQQFSDYHSELNMSSLELGDSALYFCASSLEESSYSEQFFGPGTRLTVL.